This T cell receptor (beta chain) was profiled in a study of shared clonotypes between healthy human individuals. Germline V gene lookup returns CDR1 SGHRS and CDR2 YFSETQ. The CDR3 covers 15 residues. The V end lost 0 bases, the J end lost 5 bases, and 14 bases lay between the germline ends. TCRdb's copy holds only in-frame clones and misses some; the assay was immunoSEQ multiplex PCR. The table lists roughly 530,000 clones, around 96% of them singletons, with 0.055% to 0.075% in the top ten. The V call is TRBV5-1, the J call TRBJ2-5; a weak D match, TRBD1 (5 bases). The sequenced sample was naive CD4+ T cells sorted from blood. Subset defined: CD45RA+ positively selected. The sequence came from a young woman in good health. CDR3 nucleotide sequence: TGCGCCAGCAGCTTGGAGATGGGGCGCAGGGAGACCCAGTACTTC. Residues: CASSLEMGRRETQYF.